This is a list of T cell receptor beta chains from one sample in a study of blood T cell repertoires in COVID-19. TCRdb's copy holds only in-frame clones and misses some; the assay was immunoSEQ multiplex PCR. The sample yields some 300,000 clones, almost 90% seen once. The source material was PBMCs or T cells enriched from blood (not recorded which). The receptors were gathered from a young woman with acute COVID-19. Both conserved end residues are part of each CDR3. Fields, in order: J gene, CDR3 length, V gene, CDR3 protein.

J gene: TRBJ2-7; CDR3 length: 16; V gene: TRBV7-9; CDR3 protein: CASSSTTSGVSYEQYF
J gene: TRBJ2-1; CDR3 length: 16; V gene: TRBV5-1; CDR3 protein: CASSYLAGGGDNEQFF
J gene: TRBJ2-3; CDR3 length: 14; V gene: TRBV10-3; CDR3 protein: CAANRAGDTDTQYF
J gene: TRBJ2-1; CDR3 length: 14; V gene: TRBV27; CDR3 protein: CASSFSGSYNEQFF
J gene: TRBJ1-5; CDR3 length: 16; V gene: TRBV28; CDR3 protein: CASSSEGVYSNQPQHF
J gene: TRBJ2-1; CDR3 length: 17; V gene: TRBV9; CDR3 protein: CASSPGKAGGSYNEQFF
J gene: TRBJ1-6; CDR3 length: 17; V gene: TRBV28; CDR3 protein: CASSSTGDSSYNSPLHF
J gene: TRBJ1-6; CDR3 length: 12; V gene: TRBV12-3/TRBV12-4; CDR3 protein: CASSFVRTPLHF
J gene: TRBJ2-7; CDR3 length: 14; V gene: TRBV5-1; CDR3 protein: CASSATVPSYEQYF
J gene: TRBJ1-2; CDR3 length: 14; V gene: TRBV28; CDR3 protein: CASSLSTPGYGYTF
J gene: TRBJ2-3; CDR3 length: 16; V gene: TRBV18; CDR3 protein: CASSPRIAGGTDTQYF
J gene: TRBJ1-1; CDR3 length: 14; V gene: TRBV7-9; CDR3 protein: CASSLHLTNTEAFF
J gene: TRBJ1-4; CDR3 length: 15; V gene: TRBV15; CDR3 protein: CATSRDPGGVGKLFF
J gene: TRBJ2-1; CDR3 length: 12; V gene: TRBV2; CDR3 protein: CASRADRLKQFF
J gene: TRBJ2-2; CDR3 length: 15; V gene: TRBV19; CDR3 protein: CASSIGASGNWELFF
J gene: TRBJ1-5; CDR3 length: 17; V gene: TRBV3-1/TRBV3-2; CDR3 protein: CASSRNGPFPSNQPQHF
J gene: TRBJ2-1; CDR3 length: 16; V gene: TRBV4-1; CDR3 protein: CASSQDGTSGVGVQFF
J gene: TRBJ1-5; CDR3 length: 14; V gene: TRBV28; CDR3 protein: CASSLTAREQPQHF
J gene: TRBJ1-3; CDR3 length: 19; V gene: TRBV23-1; CDR3 protein: CASSPLGEGGSWSGNTIYF
J gene: TRBJ1-4; CDR3 length: 13; V gene: TRBV6-5; CDR3 protein: CASSYSRGEKLFF
J gene: TRBJ1-5; CDR3 length: 16; V gene: TRBV18; CDR3 protein: CASSFGTGENNQPQHF
J gene: TRBJ2-3; CDR3 length: 14; V gene: TRBV29-1; CDR3 protein: CSVGSGSSTDTQYF
J gene: TRBJ2-7; CDR3 length: 14; V gene: TRBV29-1; CDR3 protein: CSVAPGQGFHEQYF
J gene: TRBJ1-2; CDR3 length: 15; V gene: TRBV27; CDR3 protein: CASSRDREMGYGYTF
J gene: TRBJ1-6; CDR3 length: 15; V gene: TRBV19; CDR3 protein: CASSIPGGRNSPLHF
J gene: TRBJ2-1; CDR3 length: 15; V gene: TRBV11-3; CDR3 protein: CASSLIQGAHNEQFF
J gene: TRBJ2-5; CDR3 length: 14; V gene: TRBV28; CDR3 protein: CASSPPSGQETQYF
J gene: TRBJ1-3; CDR3 length: 15; V gene: TRBV4-1; CDR3 protein: CASSPLGAGLNTIYF
J gene: TRBJ2-7; CDR3 length: 13; V gene: TRBV6-6; CDR3 protein: CASSYQGRGEQYF
J gene: TRBJ2-7; CDR3 length: 12; V gene: TRBV2; CDR3 protein: CACGTSGYEQYF
J gene: TRBJ2-1; CDR3 length: 15; V gene: TRBV18; CDR3 protein: CASSPLGGTYNEQFF
J gene: TRBJ1-3; CDR3 length: 16; V gene: TRBV6-5; CDR3 protein: CASSYSTGISGNTIYF
J gene: TRBJ2-1; CDR3 length: 15; V gene: TRBV9; CDR3 protein: CARGFSLPTYNEQFF
J gene: TRBJ2-1; CDR3 length: 17; V gene: TRBV3-1/TRBV3-2; CDR3 protein: CASSQDGRTSGVNEQFF
J gene: TRBJ2-7; CDR3 length: 15; V gene: TRBV24-1; CDR3 protein: CATSDSSGGSYEQYF
J gene: TRBJ2-5; CDR3 length: 13; V gene: TRBV6-5; CDR3 protein: CAIRGLTQETQYF
J gene: TRBJ2-1; CDR3 length: 15; V gene: TRBV7-9; CDR3 protein: CASSLGLAGGNEQFF
J gene: TRBJ1-5; CDR3 length: 16; V gene: TRBV19; CDR3 protein: CASTPVGVYSNQPQHF
J gene: TRBJ2-3; CDR3 length: 14; V gene: TRBV6-5; CDR3 protein: CASARQLSTDTQYF
J gene: TRBJ2-3; CDR3 length: 15; V gene: TRBV29-1; CDR3 protein: CSGSGLGGNTDTQYF
J gene: TRBJ1-1; CDR3 length: 13; V gene: TRBV27; CDR3 protein: CASSPRGNTEAFF
J gene: TRBJ1-1; CDR3 length: 14; V gene: TRBV5-1; CDR3 protein: CASSLDGTAVEAFF
J gene: TRBJ2-5; CDR3 length: 14; V gene: TRBV19; CDR3 protein: CASSIAGGQETQYF
J gene: TRBJ1-5; CDR3 length: 16; V gene: TRBV24-1; CDR3 protein: CATSDGTGNSNQPQHF
J gene: TRBJ1-5; CDR3 length: 15; V gene: TRBV27; CDR3 protein: CASSRRAGSNQPQHF
J gene: TRBJ1-4; CDR3 length: 15; V gene: TRBV5-1; CDR3 protein: CASSLWGGIGEKLFF
J gene: TRBJ1-3; CDR3 length: 15; V gene: TRBV18; CDR3 protein: CASSQQGATGNTIYF
J gene: TRBJ1-5; CDR3 length: 15; V gene: TRBV28; CDR3 protein: CASSPDTPINQPQHF
J gene: TRBJ1-1; CDR3 length: 15; V gene: TRBV7-8; CDR3 protein: CASSLVNGGKPEAFF
J gene: TRBJ1-2; CDR3 length: 15; V gene: TRBV28; CDR3 protein: CASSLYAEPSYGYTF
J gene: TRBJ1-2; CDR3 length: 16; V gene: TRBV5-1; CDR3 protein: CASSPPGGSFNYGYTF
J gene: TRBJ2-3; CDR3 length: 16; V gene: TRBV5-1; CDR3 protein: CASSVGTSGRTDTQYF
J gene: TRBJ2-2; CDR3 length: 14; V gene: TRBV9; CDR3 protein: CASSVGGDSGELFF